This T cell receptor beta chain was sequenced for a study of blood T cell repertoires in COVID-19 (dated by TCRdb to 2020 to 2021). About the full investigation: Samples from collaborators originated in the United States, Italy and Spain and spanned both the acute and convalescent phases of COVID-19. Deeply sampled blood TCRbeta repertoires from subjects exposed to, actively infected with, or recovered from COVID-19 were included in the dataset. Where HLA class I and class II types were available, the types were taken from metadata supplied by the sample provider, not from assay-based typing. The prospective study material was composed of cDNA or gDNA derived from T cells, B-cell-depleted T cells, or PBMCs. A de-identified subject ID, COVID-19 status, age in years and sex were almost always included in the sample metadata. A freely available public database, intended as a resource for researchers studying the immune response to SARS-CoV-2, is where the repertoires were released. The samples were drawn from the first 160 participants of the ongoing ImmuneRACE study and from 1,200 or so subjects provided by 6 global collaborators. What the authors observed across the whole study: The amount of clinical and demographic metadata varied by source and participant and was provided uncurated.

The V end gives up 0 bases and the J end 3 bases, leaving 4 bases in the junction not matched to a gene. From its cysteine to its phenylalanine, the CDR3 spans 15 amino acids. The CDR3 DNA has 45 bases and is translated from base 1. The germline V gene sets CDR1 to SGHRS and CDR2 to YFSETQ. TCRbeta CDR3 regions were amplified from genomic DNA by means of the immunoSEQ Assay, a bias-controlled multiplex PCR. In the paper's pipeline: The number of nucleated cells in each sample was estimated by amplification of reference gene primers within the assay. To quantify the absolute abundance of each unique TCRbeta CDR3 rearrangement, sequence reads were collapsed and filtered. For each sample, productive Simpson clonality was calculated as the square root of Simpson's diversity index over productive rearrangements. In its TCRdb copy, this immuneACCESS table keeps in-frame sequences only and misses some clones. Where compared with another copy, unresolved V genes explain less than half of these, and the others have no known cause. The D gene and trimming were derived from the DNA, and the V and J assignments and clone size from that table. The sample table holds 250,000 or so clones, of which around 83% were seen once. The leading ten clones occupy approximately 1.4% of the sample.

Samples from volunteer blood donors who had recovered from COVID-19 were contributed by a second Seattle source. The collaborating institutions used their own protocols to collect whole blood in K2EDTA tubes. For TCRbeta analysis, collaborator samples were shipped as frozen whole blood, as isolated PBMCs, or as DNA extracted from either sample type. The count of this clone is one. Its binding antigen is unknown. No base quality information exists; no much larger clone differs at one position. The sequenced sample consisted of peripheral blood. This clonotype was sampled from a woman aged 40 to 50 who had recovered from COVID-19. The chain is assembled from TRBV5-1 and TRBJ1-1; TRBD1 aligns with 8 central bases. The CDR3 is CASSLGQGWDTEAFF. In nucleotide form, the sequence is TGCGCCAGCAGCTTGGGACAGGGGTGGGACACTGAAGCTTTCTTT.